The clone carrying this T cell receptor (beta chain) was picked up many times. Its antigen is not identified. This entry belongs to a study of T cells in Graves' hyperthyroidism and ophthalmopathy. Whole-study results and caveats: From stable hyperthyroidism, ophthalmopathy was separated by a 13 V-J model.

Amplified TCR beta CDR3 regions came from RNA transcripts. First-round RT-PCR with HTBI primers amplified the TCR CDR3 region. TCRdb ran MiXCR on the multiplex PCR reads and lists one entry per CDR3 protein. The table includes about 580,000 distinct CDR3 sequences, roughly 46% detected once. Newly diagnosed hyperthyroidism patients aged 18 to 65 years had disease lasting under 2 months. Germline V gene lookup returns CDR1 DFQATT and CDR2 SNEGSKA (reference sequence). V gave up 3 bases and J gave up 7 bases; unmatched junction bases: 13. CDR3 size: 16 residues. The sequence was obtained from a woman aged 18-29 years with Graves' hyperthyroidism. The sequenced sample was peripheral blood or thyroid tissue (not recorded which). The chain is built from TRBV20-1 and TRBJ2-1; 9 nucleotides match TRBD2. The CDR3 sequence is CSASPYRREGSNEQFF. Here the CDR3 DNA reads TGCAGTGCTAGCCCCTACCGGCGGGAGGGCTCAAATGAGCAGTTCTTC.